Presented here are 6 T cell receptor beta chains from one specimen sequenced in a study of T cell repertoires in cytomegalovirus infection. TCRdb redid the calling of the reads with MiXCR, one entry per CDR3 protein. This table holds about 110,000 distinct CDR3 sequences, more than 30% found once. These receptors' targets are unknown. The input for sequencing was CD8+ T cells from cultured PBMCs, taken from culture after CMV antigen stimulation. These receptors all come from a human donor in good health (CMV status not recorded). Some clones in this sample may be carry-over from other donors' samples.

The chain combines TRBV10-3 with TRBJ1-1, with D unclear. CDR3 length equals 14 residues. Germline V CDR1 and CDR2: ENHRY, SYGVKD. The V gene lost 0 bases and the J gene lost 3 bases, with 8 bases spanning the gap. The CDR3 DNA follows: TGTGCCATCAGTGAGTCTCGCGAGTACACTGAAGCTTTCTTT. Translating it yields CAISESREYTEAFF.

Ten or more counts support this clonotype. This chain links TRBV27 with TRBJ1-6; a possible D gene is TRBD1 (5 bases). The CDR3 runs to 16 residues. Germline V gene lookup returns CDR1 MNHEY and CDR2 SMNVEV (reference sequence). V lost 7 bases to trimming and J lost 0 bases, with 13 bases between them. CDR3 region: CASTDGGSSYNSPLHF. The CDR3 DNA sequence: TGTGCCAGCACCGATGGGGGGAGCTCCTATAATTCACCCCTCCACTTT.

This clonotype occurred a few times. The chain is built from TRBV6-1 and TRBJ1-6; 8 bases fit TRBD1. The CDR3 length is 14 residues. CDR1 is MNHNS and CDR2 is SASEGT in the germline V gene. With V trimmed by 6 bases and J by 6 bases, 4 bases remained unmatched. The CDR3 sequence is CASRRTGTNSPLHF. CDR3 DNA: TGTGCCAGCAGAAGGACAGGGACTAATTCACCCCTCCACTTT.

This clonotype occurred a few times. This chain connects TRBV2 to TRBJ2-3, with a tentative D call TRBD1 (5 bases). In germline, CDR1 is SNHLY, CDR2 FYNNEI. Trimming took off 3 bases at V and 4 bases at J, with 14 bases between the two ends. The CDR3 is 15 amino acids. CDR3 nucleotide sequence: TGTGCCAGCAGTGAGTTTCGGCAGGGCGCAGATACGCAGTATTTT. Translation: CASSEFRQGADTQYF.

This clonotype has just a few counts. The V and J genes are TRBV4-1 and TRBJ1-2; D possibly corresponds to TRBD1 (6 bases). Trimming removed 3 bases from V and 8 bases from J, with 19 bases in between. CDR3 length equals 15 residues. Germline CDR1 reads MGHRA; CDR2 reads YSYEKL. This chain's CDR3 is CASSQVSGTTLGYTF. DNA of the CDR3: TGCGCCAGCAGCCAGGTTTCCGGGACAACGTTAGGCTACACCTTC.

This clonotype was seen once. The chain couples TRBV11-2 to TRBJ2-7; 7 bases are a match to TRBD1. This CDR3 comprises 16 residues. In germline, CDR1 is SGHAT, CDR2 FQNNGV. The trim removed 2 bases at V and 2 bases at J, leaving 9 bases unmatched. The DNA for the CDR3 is TGTGCCAGCAGCTTATGGTCGAAGGACAGGCCCTACGAGCAGTACTTC. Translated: CASSLWSKDRPYEQYF.